The entry that follows covers one TCR beta chain sequence. The entry originates in a study of blood T cell repertoires in COVID-19. V trimming: 4 bases; J trimming: 3 bases; junction bases outside the gene matches: 4. CDR1 and CDR2 (germline): SGHRS, YFSETQ. The CDR3 consists of 14 residues. The protocol was immunoSEQ multiplex PCR, while the TCRdb copy is restricted to in-frame clones and leaves out a portion. Of 150,000 to 200,000 clones in the sample, less than 90% were seen once. The receptor was derived from a woman in her 70s with acute or convalescent COVID-19. The V call is TRBV5-1, the J call TRBJ2-3; 8 bases fit TRBD2. Sequenced sample: peripheral blood. The CDR3 DNA reads as TGCGCCAGCAGCCTGACTAGCGCAACAGATACGCAGTATTTT. Residues: CASSLTSATDTQYF.